The 14 T cell receptor beta chains listed next were all sequenced from one sample in a study of T cells in Graves' hyperthyroidism and ophthalmopathy. The investigators amplified TCR beta CDR3 regions from RNA transcripts. First-round RT-PCR of the TCR CDR3 relied on the HTBI primer set. One entry per CDR3 protein results from TCRdb running MiXCR on the multiplex PCR reads. The top ten clones hold roughly 17% of a sample with 550,000 to 850,000 distinct CDR3 sequences, 15% to 20% of them seen once. The sample consisted of blood. The receptors stem from a woman between 45 and 65 years old with Graves' hyperthyroidism that later progressed to Graves' ophthalmopathy.

This clonotype was detected only a few times. The chain carries TRBV27 and TRBJ2-5; 8 nucleotides agree with TRBD2. The V and J ends lost 3 bases and 5 bases, in that order; junction bases with no gene match: 8. Germline CDR1 is MNHEY and CDR2 is SMNVEV (reference sequence). The CDR3 totals 15 residues. The CDR3 loop is CASSFFSGGRETQYF. CDR3 coding DNA: TGTGCCAGCAGTTTTTTCAGCGGGGGCCGGGAGACCCAGTACTTC.

This clonotype was counted only a few times. This may come from a read error, since a much larger clone is one base off. This chain joins TRBV3-1 and TRBJ2-3; possibly TRBD2 for D (5 bases). The germline V and J ends were trimmed by 1 base and 0 bases, with 8 bases remaining between them. The CDR3 extends over 15 amino acids. The germline gives CDR1 LGHDT, CDR2 YNNKEL (reference sequence). CDR3 sequence: CASSQGWTSTDTQYF. DNA for the CDR3: TGTGCCAGCAGCCAAGGCTGGACTAGCACAGATACGCAGTATTTT.

This clonotype turned up a few times. The J gene is TRBJ2-7, the V gene TRBV10-2; TRBD1 matches at 7 bases. CDR3 length equals 12 residues. CDR1 WSHSY and CDR2 SAAADI come from the germline V gene. J was trimmed by 4 bases and V by 9 bases; bases with no gene match: 6. The CDR3 DNA is TGCGCCAGTATTGACAGGGCTTACGAGCAGTACTTC. Translation: CASIDRAYEQYF.

This clonotype was counted many times. The chain links TRBV6-1 to TRBJ2-3, with 11 nucleotides matching TRBD2. CDR1 MNHNS and CDR2 SASEGT come from the germline V gene. The J segment lost 4 bases and the V segment lost 1 base, leaving 1 base of the junction unmatched. The CDR3 is 15 amino acids. The DNA of the CDR3 is TGTGCCAGCAGTGAAGTAGCGGGGGGGGCAGATACGCAGTATTTT. This sequence encodes CASSEVAGGADTQYF.

This clonotype has a count of ten or more. The chain is built from TRBV30 and TRBJ2-2; maybe TRBD1 (6 bases). This CDR3 has 15 amino acids. The V gene lost 4 bases and the J gene lost 0 bases, with 12 bases spanning the gap. Germline V lookup: CDR1 GTSNPN, CDR2 SVGIG (reference sequence). Here the CDR3 DNA reads TGTGCCTGGACAATTACAGGGACGAACACCGGGGAGCTGTTTTTT. Residues: CAWTITGTNTGELFF.

This sequence joins TRBV6-2 or TRBV6-3 and TRBJ1-4; 8 bases are a match to TRBD1. Trimming at V came to 6 bases and at J to 5 bases, leaving 8 bases not matched to a gene. The CDR3 extends over 15 amino acids. CDR1 MNHEY and CDR2 SVGEGT come from the germline V gene. The CDR3 DNA sequence: TGTGCCAGCAGGCCCGGACAGGGTAAAAATGAAAAACTGTTTTTT. It specifies CASRPGQGKNEKLFF.

This clonotype appeared many times. This rearrangement joins TRBV18 to TRBJ2-5; D not resolved. The V end lost 3 bases, the J end lost 2 bases, and 10 bases lay between the germline ends. Per germline, CDR1 KGHSH and CDR2 LQKENI. CDR3 length: 14 residues. CDR3 nucleotide sequence: TGTGCCAGCTCACCGTGGGTGGGTCAAGAGACCCAGTACTTC. This gives the protein CASSPWVGQETQYF.

This clonotype has more than one count but fewer than ten. V is TRBV27 and J is TRBJ1-4; 9 bases line up with TRBD1. J lost 5 bases, V lost 6 bases, and 4 bases had no gene match. Germline V gene sequence: CDR1 MNHEY, CDR2 SMNVEV (reference sequence). The CDR3 has 14 amino acids. Written as DNA, the CDR3 is TGTGCCAGCAGCAGACAGGGGGGAAATGAAAAACTGTTTTTT. This codes for CASSRQGGNEKLFF.

This clonotype was counted many times. CDR3 sequence: CAWSVHQGSEQYF. The DNA for the CDR3 is TGTGCCTGGAGTGTACATCAGGGTTCCGAGCAGTACTTC. V usage is TRBV30 and J usage is TRBJ2-7; possible D gene TRBD1, 5 bases. The length of the CDR3 is 13 residues. CDR1 and CDR2 (germline): GTSNPN, SVGIG (reference sequence). V gave up 0 bases and J gave up 6 bases, with 12 bases separating them.

This clonotype was recorded a few times. V usage is TRBV10-3 and J usage is TRBJ1-6; D is undetermined. CDR1 is ENHRY, CDR2 SYGVKD, per germline. CDR3 size: 13 residues. V dropped 2 bases and J dropped 6 bases, with 5 bases sitting between them. The CDR3 DNA reads TGTGCCATCAGTGAGGAGGTTAATTCACCCCTCCACTTT. It translates to CAISEEVNSPLHF.

This clonotype showed up many times. The rearrangement uses TRBV7-8 and TRBJ2-1, with 14 bases matching TRBD2. This CDR3 has 15 residues. Germline V gene lookup returns CDR1 SGHVS and CDR2 FQNEAQ. With V trimmed by 5 bases and J by 7 bases, 4 bases remained unmatched. In nucleotides, the CDR3 is TGTGCCAGCAGCCCGGGACTAGCGGGGGTGAATGAGCAGTTCTTC. Amino acid sequence: CASSPGLAGVNEQFF.

The V gene is TRBV10-3, the J gene TRBJ2-2; a possible D gene is TRBD1 (6 bases). Trimming stripped 7 bases from V and 2 bases from J, with 11 bases between. There are 14 residues in the CDR3. CDR1 and CDR2 (germline): ENHRY, SYGVKD. The CDR3 DNA sequence: TGTGCCATCAATAAACAGGGAAACACCGGGGAGCTGTTTTTT. Amino acids: CAINKQGNTGELFF.

This clonotype occurred a few times. The V and J genes are TRBV10-3 and TRBJ2-1; no reliable D call. The germline V gene encodes CDR1 ENHRY and CDR2 SYGVKD. The CDR3 has 13 amino acids. Trimming removed 8 bases at V and 5 bases at J, with 13 bases between. In DNA form, the CDR3 reads TGTGCCATCTTCCGGCCAGATCACAATGAGCAGTTCTTC. Amino acids: CAIFRPDHNEQFF.

This clonotype was detected ten times or more. This chain links TRBV5-1 with TRBJ2-3; D possibly corresponds to TRBD1 (6 bases). V lost 5 bases and J 1 base, leaving 17 bases between the germline ends. The CDR3 runs to 16 residues. Germline V gene lookup returns CDR1 SGHRS and CDR2 YFSETQ. CDR3 nucleotide sequence: TGCGCCAGCAGACGAGGACAGTTTGGGCGCACAGATACGCAGTATTTT. Its protein product is CASRRGQFGRTDTQYF.